This TCR beta chain emerged from a study of OX40 agonist ivuxolimab in advanced cancers. Collection of blood occurred at baseline, at cycle 4 day 1, and at cycle 7 day 1. This table comes from immunoSEQ multiplex PCR, and its TCRdb copy is limited to in-frame clones, with some not included. This table has about 68,000 clones, around 84% appearing once. The study's findings and limits: In the 0.1 to 3.0 mg/kg range, CD4+ and CD8+ blood T cells had expanded clonally by week 6.

CDR3 size: 18 residues. This clone has only one observation. Its target is unknown. The chain combines TRBV21-1 with TRBJ2-3; the table gives TRBD2 as D, unverified against the DNA. TRBV21-1 is deemed a pseudogene. The material sequenced was CD4+ or CD8+ T cells sorted from blood, taken in a trial of the OX40 agonist ivuxolimab. The clonotype originates from an adult with an advanced solid tumor such as melanoma, head and neck, liver or kidney cancer. CDR3 amino acids: CASSKGPPASGSPDTQYF. The CDR3 DNA sequence: TGTGCCAGCAGCAAAGGTCCACCGGCTAGCGGGAGCCCAGATACGCAGTATTTT.